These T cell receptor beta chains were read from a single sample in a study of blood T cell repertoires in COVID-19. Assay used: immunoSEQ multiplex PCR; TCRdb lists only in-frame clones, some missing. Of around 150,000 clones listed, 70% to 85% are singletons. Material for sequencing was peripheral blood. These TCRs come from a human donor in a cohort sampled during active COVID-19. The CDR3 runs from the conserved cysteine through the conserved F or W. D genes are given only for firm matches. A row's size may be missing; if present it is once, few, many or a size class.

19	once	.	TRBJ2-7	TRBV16	TGTGCCAGCAGCCAATTTCGTGTCCAGCGTGATAAGGTGGCTGGCGAGCAGTACTTC	CASSQFRVQRDKVAGEQYF
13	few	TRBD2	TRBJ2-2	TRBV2	TGTGCCAGCAGTGAGGGGGGGTCCGGGGAGCTGTTTTTT	CASSEGGSGELFF
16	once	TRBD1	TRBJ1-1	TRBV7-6	TGTGCCAGCAGCCTATCGACAGGGCCAATGAACACTGAAGCTTTCTTT	CASSLSTGPMNTEAFF
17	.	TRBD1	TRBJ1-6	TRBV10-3	TGTGCCATCAGTGAACCCAGACAGGGTGGTTTTGGTTCACCCCTCCACTTT	CAISEPRQGGFGSPLHF
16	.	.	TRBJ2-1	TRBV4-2	TGTGCCAGCAGCCAAGATAAGGCAGGGGCCAACAATGAGCAGTTCTTC	CASSQDKAGANNEQFF
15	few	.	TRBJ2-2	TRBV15	TGTGCCACCAGCCGAAATCGGGACTTCACCGGGGAGCTGTTTTTT	CATSRNRDFTGELFF
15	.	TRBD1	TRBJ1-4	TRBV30	TGTGCCTGGAGTGTAGGGGCAGGGGGTTCTGAAAAACTGTTTTTT	CAWSVGAGGSEKLFF
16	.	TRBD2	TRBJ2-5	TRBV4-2	TGTGCCAGCAGCCAAGGCGGCGGGGGGGGACAAGAGACCCAGTACTTC	CASSQGGGGGQETQYF
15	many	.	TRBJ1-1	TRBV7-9	TGTGCCAGCAGCTTAGCAACCGGGGTGAACACTGAAGCTTTCTTT	CASSLATGVNTEAFF
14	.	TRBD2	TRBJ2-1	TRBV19	TGTGCCAGTAGGGGGACTAGCGGTAACAATGAGCAGTTCTTC	CASRGTSGNNEQFF
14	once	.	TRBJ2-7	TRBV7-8	TGTGCCAGCAGCCCGAGTGGGGGCCCCTACGAGCAGTACTTC	CASSPSGGPYEQYF
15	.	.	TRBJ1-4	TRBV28	TGTGCCAGCAGTTCCTGGACAGTGGGGGATGAAAAACTGTTTTTT	CASSSWTVGDEKLFF
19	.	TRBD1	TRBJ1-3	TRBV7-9	TGTGCCAGCAGCTTAGCAGAAGGACAGGGGTTCGGCTCTGGAAACACCATATATTTT	CASSLAEGQGFGSGNTIYF
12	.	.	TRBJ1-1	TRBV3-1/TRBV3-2	TGTGCCAGCAGCCAAAGCGACACTGAAGCTTTCTTT	CASSQSDTEAFF
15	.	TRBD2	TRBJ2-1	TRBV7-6	TGTGCCAGCAGTCGCCGGACTAGCGGGGCCGGTGAGCAGTTCTTC	CASSRRTSGAGEQFF
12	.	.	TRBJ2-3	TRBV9	TGTGCCAGCAGCCTCAGCACAGATACGCAGTATTTT	CASSLSTDTQYF
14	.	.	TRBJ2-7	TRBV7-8	TGTGCCAGCAGCCGGGATCTGCGGAGCTACGAGCAGTACTTC	CASSRDLRSYEQYF
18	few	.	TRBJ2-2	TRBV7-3	TGTGCCAGCAGCCGAGGACAAGGCGGGGGCTCGTACACCGGGGAGCTGTTTTTT	CASSRGQGGGSYTGELFF
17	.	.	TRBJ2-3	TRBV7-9	TGTGCCAGCAGCTTAGCGCAGACAGCCGCTAGCACAGATACGCAGTATTTT	CASSLAQTAASTDTQYF
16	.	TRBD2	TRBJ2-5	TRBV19	TGTGCCAGTAGTAAATCCTTTAGCGGGACGGAAGAGACCCAGTACTTC	CASSKSFSGTEETQYF
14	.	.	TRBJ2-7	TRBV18	TGTGCCAGCTCACCACCGGGGCCCCCGGTCAAGCAGTACTTC	CASSPPGPPVKQYF
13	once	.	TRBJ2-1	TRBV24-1	TGTGCCACCAGTGATAATGGGAGGCATGAGCAGTTCTTC	CATSDNGRHEQFF
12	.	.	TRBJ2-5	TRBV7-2	TGTGCCAGCAGCTCATACCAAGAGACCCAGTACTTC	CASSSYQETQYF
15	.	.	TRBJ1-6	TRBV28	TGTGCCAGCACAGCGGGGGGGCTCGTGAATTCACCCCTCCACTTT	CASTAGGLVNSPLHF
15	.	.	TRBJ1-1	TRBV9	TGTGCCAGCAGCGTAGCCCCAATGGGGAGGGCCGAAGCTTTCTTT	CASSVAPMGRAEAFF
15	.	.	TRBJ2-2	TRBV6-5	TGTGCCAGCAGTTACGGGCAGGGGATCTTCGGGGAGCTGTTTTTT	CASSYGQGIFGELFF
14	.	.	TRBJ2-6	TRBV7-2	TGTGCCAGCAGCTTAGTGGGGGGAGTCAACGTCCTGACTTTC	CASSLVGGVNVLTF
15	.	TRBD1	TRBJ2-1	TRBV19	TGTGCCAGTAGCGAGGACAGGGGCAAATACAATGAGCAGTTCTTC	CASSEDRGKYNEQFF
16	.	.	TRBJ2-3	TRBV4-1	TGCGCCAGCAGCCAGGGCGCACAGGGATTCACAGATACGCAGTATTTT	CASSQGAQGFTDTQYF
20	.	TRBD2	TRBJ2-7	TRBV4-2	TGTGCCAGCAGCCAAGATTACGAACGAGGGTTTAGCGGGGGGGCTTACGAGCAGTACTTC	CASSQDYERGFSGGAYEQYF
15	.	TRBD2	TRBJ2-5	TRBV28	TGTGCCAGCAGTTTAACGCGGGGGGCAAGAGAGACCCAGTACTTC	CASSLTRGARETQYF
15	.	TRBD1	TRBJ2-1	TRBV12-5	TGTGCTAGTGGTTTAACAGGGGGTCCGAACAATGAGCAGTTCTTC	CASGLTGGPNNEQFF
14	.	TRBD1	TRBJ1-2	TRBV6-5	TGTGCCAGCCGGGACAGGGCCCCCAACTATGGCTACACCTTC	CASRDRAPNYGYTF
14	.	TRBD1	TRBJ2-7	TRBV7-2	TGTGCCAGCAGCTACGGGACAGTAACCTACGAGCAGTACTTC	CASSYGTVTYEQYF
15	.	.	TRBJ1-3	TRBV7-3	TGTGCCAGCAGCCACAGGTCGGGTTCTGGAAACACCATATATTTT	CASSHRSGSGNTIYF
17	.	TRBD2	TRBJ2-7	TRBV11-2	TGTGCCAGCAGCTTTCTGCTAGCGGGGGGTGATATCTACGAGCAGTACTTC	CASSFLLAGGDIYEQYF
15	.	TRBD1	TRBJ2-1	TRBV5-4	TGTGCCAGCAGCCTCCGGGACAGGAAGAACAATGAGCAGTTCTTC	CASSLRDRKNNEQFF
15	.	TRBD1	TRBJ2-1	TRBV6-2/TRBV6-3	TGTGCCAGCAGTTCGCCGGGACAGGGGGCGTATGAGCAGTTCTTC	CASSSPGQGAYEQFF
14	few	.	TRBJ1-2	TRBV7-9	TGTGCCAGCAGCCCAGCCACAGCTAACTATGGCTACACCTTC	CASSPATANYGYTF
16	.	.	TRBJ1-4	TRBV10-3	TGTGCCATCAGTGACTCTTCAAGCCGCGCCAGGGGAAAACTGTTTTTT	CAISDSSSRARGKLFF
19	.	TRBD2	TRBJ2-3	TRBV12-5	TGTGCTAGTGGTCGTGGGCGACTAGCGGGGGGGCTGGGCACAGATACGCAGTATTTT	CASGRGRLAGGLGTDTQYF
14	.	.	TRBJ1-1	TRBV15	TGTGCCACCAGCAGACATCAGGAGGACACTGAAGCTTTCTTT	CATSRHQEDTEAFF
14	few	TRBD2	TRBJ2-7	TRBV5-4	TGTGCCAGCAGCTTCGCTAGCGGGGGAGACGAGCAGTACTTC	CASSFASGGDEQYF
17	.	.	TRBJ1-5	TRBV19	TGTGCCAGTAGTATTTATTCAGGGGCTTATAGCAATCAGCCCCAGCATTTT	CASSIYSGAYSNQPQHF
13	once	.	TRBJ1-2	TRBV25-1	TGTGCCAGCAGTGGACACAGCGGCTATGGCTACACCTTC	CASSGHSGYGYTF
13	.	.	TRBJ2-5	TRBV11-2	TGTGCCAGCAGCTTAAGGACTGTGGAGACCCAGTACTTC	CASSLRTVETQYF
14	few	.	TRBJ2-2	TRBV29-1	TGCAGCGTTCTAAACAGGGAGTACACCGGGGAGCTGTTTTTT	CSVLNREYTGELFF
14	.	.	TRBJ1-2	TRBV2	TGTGCCAGCAGTGAAACAGCTTCTAACTATGGCTACACCTTC	CASSETASNYGYTF
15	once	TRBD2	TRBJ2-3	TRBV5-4	TGTGCCAGCAGCCCGGGAGGGGGTGGCACAGATACGCAGTATTTT	CASSPGGGGTDTQYF
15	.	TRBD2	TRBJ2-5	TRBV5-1	TGCGCCAGCAGCGCTAGCGGGGGGCGACAGGAGACCCAGTACTTC	CASSASGGRQETQYF
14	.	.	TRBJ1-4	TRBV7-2	TGTGCCAGCAGCTTAGTCGCAGGGGCGGAAAAACTGTTTTTT	CASSLVAGAEKLFF
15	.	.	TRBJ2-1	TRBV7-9	TGTGCCAGCAGCCCACCGGGACTCTCCTACAATGAGCAGTTCTTC	CASSPPGLSYNEQFF
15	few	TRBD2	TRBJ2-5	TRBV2	TGTGCCAGCCGACTAGCGGGGGGAACGAGGGAGACCCAGTACTTC	CASRLAGGTRETQYF
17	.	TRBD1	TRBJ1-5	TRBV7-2	TGTGCCAGCAGCCCACAGGGGGCGCGGGTTCCCAATCAGCCCCAGCATTTT	CASSPQGARVPNQPQHF
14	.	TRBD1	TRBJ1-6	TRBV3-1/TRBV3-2	TGTGCCAGCAGAGAAGGGACAGGGGGTTCACCCCTCCACTTT	CASREGTGGSPLHF
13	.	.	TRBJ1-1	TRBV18	TGTGCCAGCTCACCAAATCCGGGCACTGAAGCTTTCTTT	CASSPNPGTEAFF
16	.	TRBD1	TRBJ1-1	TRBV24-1	TGTGCCACCAGTGATCCGGGACAGGGAGGGATAACTGAAGCTTTCTTT	CATSDPGQGGITEAFF